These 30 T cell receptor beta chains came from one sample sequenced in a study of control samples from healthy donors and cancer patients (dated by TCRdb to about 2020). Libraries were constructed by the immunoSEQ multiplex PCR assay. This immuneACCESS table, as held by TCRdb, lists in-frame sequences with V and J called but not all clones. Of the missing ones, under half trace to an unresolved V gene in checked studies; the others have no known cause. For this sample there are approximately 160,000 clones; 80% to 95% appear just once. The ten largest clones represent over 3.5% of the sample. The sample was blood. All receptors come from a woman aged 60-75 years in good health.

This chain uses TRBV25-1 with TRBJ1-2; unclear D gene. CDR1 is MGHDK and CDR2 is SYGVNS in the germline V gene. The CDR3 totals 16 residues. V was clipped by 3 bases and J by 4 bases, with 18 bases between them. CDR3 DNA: TGTGCCAGCAGTGATCGTAACCTCAACCGGGGCTATGGCTACACCTTC. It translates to CASSDRNLNRGYGYTF.

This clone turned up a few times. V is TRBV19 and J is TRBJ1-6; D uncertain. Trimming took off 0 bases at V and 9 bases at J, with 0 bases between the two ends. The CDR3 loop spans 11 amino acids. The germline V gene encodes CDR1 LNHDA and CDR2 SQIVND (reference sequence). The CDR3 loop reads CASSIDSPLHF. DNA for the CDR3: TGTGCCAGTAGTATAGATTCACCCCTCCACTTT.

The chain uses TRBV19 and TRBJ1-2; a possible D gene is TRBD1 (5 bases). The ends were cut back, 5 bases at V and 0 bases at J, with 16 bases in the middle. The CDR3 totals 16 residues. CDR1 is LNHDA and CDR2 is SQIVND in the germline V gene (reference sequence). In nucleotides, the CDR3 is TGTGCCAGTAGTCCCCTTGACAGAAGAACTAACTATGGCTACACCTTC. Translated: CASSPLDRRTNYGYTF.

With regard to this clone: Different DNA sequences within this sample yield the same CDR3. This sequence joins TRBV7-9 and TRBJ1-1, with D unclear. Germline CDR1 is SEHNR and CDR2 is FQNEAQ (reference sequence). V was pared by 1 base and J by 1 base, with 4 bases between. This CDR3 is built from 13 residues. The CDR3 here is CASSLGQNTEAFF. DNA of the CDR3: TGTGCCAGCAGCTTAGGACAGAACACTGAAGCTTTCTTT.

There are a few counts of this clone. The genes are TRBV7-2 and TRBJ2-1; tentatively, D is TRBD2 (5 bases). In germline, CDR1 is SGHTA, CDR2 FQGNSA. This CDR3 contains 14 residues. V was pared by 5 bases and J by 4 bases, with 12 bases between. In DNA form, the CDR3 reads TGTGCCAGCAGCCTCAGGACTCCTTACAATGAGCAGTTCTTC. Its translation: CASSLRTPYNEQFF. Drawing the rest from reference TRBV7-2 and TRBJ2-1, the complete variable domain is GAGVSQSPSNKVTEKGKDVELRCDPISGHTALYWYRQSLGQGLEFLIYFQGNSAPDKSGLPSDRFSAERTGGSVSTLTIQRTQQEDSAVYLCASSLRTPYNEQFFGPGTRLTVL.

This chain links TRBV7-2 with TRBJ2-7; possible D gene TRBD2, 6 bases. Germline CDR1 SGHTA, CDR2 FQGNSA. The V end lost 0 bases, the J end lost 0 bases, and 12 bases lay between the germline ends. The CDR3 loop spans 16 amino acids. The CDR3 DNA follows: TGTGCCAGCAGCTTAGCGTGGGACTCGAGCTCCTACGAGCAGTACTTC. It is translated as CASSLAWDSSSYEQYF.

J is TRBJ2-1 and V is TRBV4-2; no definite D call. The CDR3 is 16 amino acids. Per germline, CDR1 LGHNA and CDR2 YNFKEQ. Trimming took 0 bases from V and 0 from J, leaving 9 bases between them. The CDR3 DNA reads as TGTGCCAGCAGCCAAGATAACACTTACTCCTACAATGAGCAGTTCTTC. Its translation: CASSQDNTYSYNEQFF.

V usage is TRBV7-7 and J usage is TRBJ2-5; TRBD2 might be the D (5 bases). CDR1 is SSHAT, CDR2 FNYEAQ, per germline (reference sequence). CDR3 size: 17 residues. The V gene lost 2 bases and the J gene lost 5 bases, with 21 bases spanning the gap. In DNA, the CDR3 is TGTGCCAGCAGCTTATCGGGGATGCACAGCGAAGTGGAGACCCAGTACTTC. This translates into CASSLSGMHSEVETQYF.

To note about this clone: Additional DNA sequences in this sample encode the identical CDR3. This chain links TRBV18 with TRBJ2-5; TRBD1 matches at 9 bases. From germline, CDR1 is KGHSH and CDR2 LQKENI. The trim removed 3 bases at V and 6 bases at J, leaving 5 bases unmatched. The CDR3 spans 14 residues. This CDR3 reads CASSPSTGGQTQYF. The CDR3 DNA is TGTGCCAGCTCACCGTCGACAGGGGGGCAGACCCAGTACTTC. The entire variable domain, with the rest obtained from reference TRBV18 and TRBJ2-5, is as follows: NAGVMQNPRHLVRRRGQEARLRCSPMKGHSHVYWYRQLPEEGLKFMVYLQKENIIDESGMPKERFSAEFPKEGPSILRIQQVVRGDSAAYFCASSPSTGGQTQYFGPGTRLLVL.

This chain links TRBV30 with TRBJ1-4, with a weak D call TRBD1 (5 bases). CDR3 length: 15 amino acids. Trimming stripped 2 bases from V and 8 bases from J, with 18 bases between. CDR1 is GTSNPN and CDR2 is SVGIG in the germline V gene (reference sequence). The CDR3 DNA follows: TGTGCCTGGAGTAGGAATGGCCAGGGAAGCGAAAAACTGTTTTTT. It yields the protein CAWSRNGQGSEKLFF. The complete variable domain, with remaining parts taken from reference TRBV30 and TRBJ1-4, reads SQTIHQWPATLVQPVGSPLSLECTVEGTSNPNLYWYRQAAGRGLQLLFYSVGIGQISSEVPQNLSASRPQDRQFILSSKKLLLSDSGFYLCAWSRNGQGSEKLFFGSGTQLSVL.

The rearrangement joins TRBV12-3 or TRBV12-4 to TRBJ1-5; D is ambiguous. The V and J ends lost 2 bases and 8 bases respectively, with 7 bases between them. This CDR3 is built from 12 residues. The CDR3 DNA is TGTGCCAGCAGTTTAATCGACGAGCCCCAGCATTTT. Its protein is CASSLIDEPQHF.

DNA for the CDR3: TGTGCCAGCAGCGTTTCAAGCGGGAACTCCTACGAGCAGTACTTC. As protein: CASSVSSGNSYEQYF. The chain uses TRBV9 and TRBJ2-7, with 7 bases lining up with TRBD2. V lost 2 bases, J lost 0 bases, and 5 bases stayed unmatched. Per germline, CDR1 SGDLS and CDR2 YYNGEE. This CDR3 is built from 15 residues.

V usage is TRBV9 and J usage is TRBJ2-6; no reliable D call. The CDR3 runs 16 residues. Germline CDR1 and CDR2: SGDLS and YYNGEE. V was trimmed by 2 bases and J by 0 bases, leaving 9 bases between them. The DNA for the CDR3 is TGTGCCAGCAGCGTGCCCCTTGACTCTGGGGCCAACGTCCTGACTTTC. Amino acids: CASSVPLDSGANVLTF.

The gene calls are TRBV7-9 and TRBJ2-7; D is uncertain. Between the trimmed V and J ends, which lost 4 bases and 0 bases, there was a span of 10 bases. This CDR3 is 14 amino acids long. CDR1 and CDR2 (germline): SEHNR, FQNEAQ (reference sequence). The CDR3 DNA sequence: TGTGCCAGCAGCTCATCAGGTTCCTCCTACGAGCAGTACTTC. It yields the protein CASSSSGSSYEQYF.

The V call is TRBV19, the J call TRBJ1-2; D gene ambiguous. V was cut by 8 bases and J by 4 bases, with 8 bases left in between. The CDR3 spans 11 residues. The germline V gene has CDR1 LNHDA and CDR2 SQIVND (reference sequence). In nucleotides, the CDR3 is TGTGCCAGTGGTGTGGGCTATGGCTACACCTTC. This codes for CASGVGYGYTF.

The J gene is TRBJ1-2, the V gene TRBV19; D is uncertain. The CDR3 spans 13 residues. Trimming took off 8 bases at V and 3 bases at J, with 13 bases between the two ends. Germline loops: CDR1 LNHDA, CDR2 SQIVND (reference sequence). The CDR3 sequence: CASGYLGYYGYTF. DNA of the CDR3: TGTGCCAGTGGCTACTTGGGTTACTATGGCTACACCTTC.

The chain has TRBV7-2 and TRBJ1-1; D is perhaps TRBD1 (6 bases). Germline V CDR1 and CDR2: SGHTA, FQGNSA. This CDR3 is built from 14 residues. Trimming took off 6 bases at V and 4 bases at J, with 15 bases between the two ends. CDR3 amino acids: CASSRNRDITEAFF. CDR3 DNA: TGTGCCAGCAGTCGAAACAGGGATATCACTGAAGCTTTCTTT.

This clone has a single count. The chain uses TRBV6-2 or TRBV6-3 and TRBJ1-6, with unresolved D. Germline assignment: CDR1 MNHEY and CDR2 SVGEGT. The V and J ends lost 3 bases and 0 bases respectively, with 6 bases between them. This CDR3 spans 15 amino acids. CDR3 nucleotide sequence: TGTGCCAGCAGTTATCAGAGCTCCTATAATTCACCCCTCCACTTT. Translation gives CASSYQSSYNSPLHF.

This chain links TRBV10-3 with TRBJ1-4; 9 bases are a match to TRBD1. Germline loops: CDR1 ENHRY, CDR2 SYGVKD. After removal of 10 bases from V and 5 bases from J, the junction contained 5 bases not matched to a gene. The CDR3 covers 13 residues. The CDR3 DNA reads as TGTGCCAGCACCGGGACAGGGAATGAAAAACTGTTTTTT. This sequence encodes CASTGTGNEKLFF.

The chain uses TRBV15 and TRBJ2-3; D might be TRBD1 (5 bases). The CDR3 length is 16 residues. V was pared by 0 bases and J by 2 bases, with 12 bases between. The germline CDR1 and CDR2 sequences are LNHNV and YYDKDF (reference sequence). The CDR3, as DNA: TGTGCCACCAGCAGAGATAGGGGCAGACCCACAGATACGCAGTATTTT. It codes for CATSRDRGRPTDTQYF.

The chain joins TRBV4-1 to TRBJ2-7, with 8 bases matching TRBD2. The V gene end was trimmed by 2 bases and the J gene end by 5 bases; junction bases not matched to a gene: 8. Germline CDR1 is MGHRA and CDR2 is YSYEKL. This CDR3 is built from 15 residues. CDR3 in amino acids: CASSQSRGGPDEQYF. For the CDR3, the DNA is TGCGCCAGCAGCCAATCTCGGGGGGGCCCAGACGAGCAGTACTTC.

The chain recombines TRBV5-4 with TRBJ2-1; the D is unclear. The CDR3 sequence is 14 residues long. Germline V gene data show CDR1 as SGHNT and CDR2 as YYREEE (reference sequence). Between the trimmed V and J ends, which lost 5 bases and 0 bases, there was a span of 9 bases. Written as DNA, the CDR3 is TGTGCCAGCAGGGTGGGCAACTCCTACAATGAGCAGTTCTTC. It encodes CASRVGNSYNEQFF. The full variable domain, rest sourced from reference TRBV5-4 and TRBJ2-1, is ETGVTQSPTHLIKTRGQQVTLRCSSQSGHNTVSWYQQALGQGPQFIFQYYREEENGRGNFPPRFSGLQFPNYSSELNVNALELDDSALYLCASRVGNSYNEQFFGPGTRLTVL.

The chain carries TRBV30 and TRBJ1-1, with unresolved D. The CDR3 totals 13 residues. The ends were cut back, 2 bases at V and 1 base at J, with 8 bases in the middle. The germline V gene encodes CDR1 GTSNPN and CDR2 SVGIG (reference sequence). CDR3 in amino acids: CAWSRGPNTEAFF. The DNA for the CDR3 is TGTGCCTGGAGTCGAGGACCGAACACTGAAGCTTTCTTT.

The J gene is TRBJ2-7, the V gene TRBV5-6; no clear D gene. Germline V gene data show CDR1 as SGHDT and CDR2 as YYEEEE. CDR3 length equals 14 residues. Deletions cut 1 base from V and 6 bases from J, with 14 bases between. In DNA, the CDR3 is TGTGCCAGCAGCTTGACCCGCGGCAGGCTCGAGCAGTACTTC. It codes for CASSLTRGRLEQYF.

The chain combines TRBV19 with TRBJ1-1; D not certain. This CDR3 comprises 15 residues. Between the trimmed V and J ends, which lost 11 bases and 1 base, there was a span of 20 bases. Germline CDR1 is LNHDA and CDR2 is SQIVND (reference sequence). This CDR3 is CAVHQSGRGNTEAFF. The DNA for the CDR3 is TGTGCCGTACACCAGTCAGGAAGAGGGAACACTGAAGCTTTCTTT.

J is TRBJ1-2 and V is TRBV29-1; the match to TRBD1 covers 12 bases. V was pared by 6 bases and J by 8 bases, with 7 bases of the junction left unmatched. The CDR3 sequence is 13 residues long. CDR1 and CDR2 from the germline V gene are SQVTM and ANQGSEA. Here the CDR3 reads CSVPPGTGGGYTF. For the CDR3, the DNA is TGCAGCGTCCCTCCCGGGACAGGGGGCGGCTACACCTTC.

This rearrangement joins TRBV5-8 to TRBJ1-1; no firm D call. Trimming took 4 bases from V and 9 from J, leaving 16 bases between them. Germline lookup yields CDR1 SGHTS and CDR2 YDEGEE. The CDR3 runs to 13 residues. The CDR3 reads CASSGRNGWQAFF. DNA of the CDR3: TGTGCCAGCAGCGGGCGTAACGGGTGGCAAGCTTTCTTT.

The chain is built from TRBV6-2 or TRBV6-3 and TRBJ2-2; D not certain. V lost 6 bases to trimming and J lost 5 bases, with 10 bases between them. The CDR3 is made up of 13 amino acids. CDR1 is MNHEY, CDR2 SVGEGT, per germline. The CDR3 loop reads CASSLQPTGELFF. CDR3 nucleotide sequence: TGTGCCAGCAGCCTCCAGCCGACCGGGGAGCTGTTTTTT.

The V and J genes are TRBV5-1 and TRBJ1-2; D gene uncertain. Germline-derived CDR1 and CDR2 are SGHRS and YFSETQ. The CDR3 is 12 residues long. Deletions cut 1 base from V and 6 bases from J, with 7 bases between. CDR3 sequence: CASSLTSDGYTF. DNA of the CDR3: TGCGCCAGCAGCTTGACCAGCGATGGCTACACCTTC.

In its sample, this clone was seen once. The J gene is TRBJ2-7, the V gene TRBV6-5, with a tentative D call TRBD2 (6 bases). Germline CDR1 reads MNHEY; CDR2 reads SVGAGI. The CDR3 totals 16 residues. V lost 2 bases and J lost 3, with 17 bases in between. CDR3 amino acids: CASSYGTPQEGYEQYF. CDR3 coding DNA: TGTGCCAGCAGTTACGGGACTCCTCAGGAGGGCTACGAGCAGTACTTC.